The rows below give T cell receptor beta chains drawn from one sample of a study of T cell responses to AZD1222 COVID-19 vaccine. The method was immunoSEQ multiplex PCR; TCRdb's version includes in-frame clones alone and lacks a portion of them. Among 55,000 to 90,000 clones, roughly four fifths were seen once, and the ten largest hold under 6.5%. The sequencing used peripheral blood, collected on day 0 of AZD1222 vaccination. The source is an adult in good health. CDR3s include the opening cysteine and the closing phenylalanine or tryptophan. A D gene is named only where the DNA matches it firmly. Clone size is stated in some rows and not others, as once, few, many or a class when expanded.

abundance: NA; d_gene: TRBD1; j_gene: TRBJ1-4; v_gene: TRBV7-7; CDR3nt: TGTGCTAGCAGCCCCGGGACAGGGTATGAAAAACTGTTTTTT; CDR3aa: CASSPGTGYEKLFF
abundance: few; d_gene: NA; j_gene: TRBJ1-2; v_gene: TRBV10-3; CDR3nt: TGTGCCATCAGTGGACTGGACGGGACGGCCTATGGCTACACCTTC; CDR3aa: CAISGLDGTAYGYTF
abundance: NA; d_gene: TRBD1; j_gene: TRBJ2-7; v_gene: TRBV11-3; CDR3nt: TGTGCCAGCAGCCCCCCCGGCAGGGGGCGATCCTACGAGCAGTACTTC; CDR3aa: CASSPPGRGRSYEQYF
abundance: NA; d_gene: NA; j_gene: TRBJ1-5; v_gene: TRBV15; CDR3nt: TGTGCCACCAGCAGAGATCGGTCCGTCAATCAGCCCCAGCATTTT; CDR3aa: CATSRDRSVNQPQHF
abundance: few; d_gene: NA; j_gene: TRBJ1-2; v_gene: TRBV7-9; CDR3nt: TGTGCCAGCAGCCGCGACAGGAGTTTTGCTGACTATGGCTACACCTTC; CDR3aa: CASSRDRSFADYGYTF
abundance: NA; d_gene: NA; j_gene: TRBJ1-1; v_gene: TRBV4-3; CDR3nt: TGCGCCAGCAGCCTAGGGCGTTGGCAGGGGAACACTGAAGCTTTCTTT; CDR3aa: CASSLGRWQGNTEAFF
abundance: NA; d_gene: NA; j_gene: TRBJ1-5; v_gene: TRBV5-6; CDR3nt: TGTGCCAGCAGCTTGGCCGCAGGGAATCAGCCCCAGCATTTT; CDR3aa: CASSLAAGNQPQHF
abundance: NA; d_gene: TRBD1; j_gene: TRBJ1-2; v_gene: TRBV5-1; CDR3nt: TGCGCCAGCAGCTTGGGGGACAGAGATTCTGGCTACACCTTC; CDR3aa: CASSLGDRDSGYTF
abundance: few; d_gene: TRBD1; j_gene: TRBJ2-3; v_gene: TRBV19; CDR3nt: TGTGCCAGTAAAGACAGGGTGGTGGATACTCGCACAGATACGCAGTATTTT; CDR3aa: CASKDRVVDTRTDTQYF
abundance: NA; d_gene: TRBD1; j_gene: TRBJ1-5; v_gene: TRBV6-5; CDR3nt: TGTGCCAGCAGTCTGACAGGGCTTAGCAATCAGCCCCAGCATTTT; CDR3aa: CASSLTGLSNQPQHF
abundance: NA; d_gene: TRBD1; j_gene: TRBJ1-2; v_gene: TRBV6-5; CDR3nt: TGTGCCACCAGGGGGGGGTCTAGGAACTATGGCTACACCTTC; CDR3aa: CATRGGSRNYGYTF
abundance: NA; d_gene: NA; j_gene: TRBJ1-4; v_gene: TRBV4-3; CDR3nt: TGCGCCAGCAGCCTCAACAGGGCGGGGGGTGAAAAACTGTTTTTT; CDR3aa: CASSLNRAGGEKLFF
abundance: once; d_gene: NA; j_gene: TRBJ1-1; v_gene: TRBV4-3; CDR3nt: TGCGCCAGCAGCCAAGAAAGGAGCACTGAAGCTTTCTTT; CDR3aa: CASSQERSTEAFF